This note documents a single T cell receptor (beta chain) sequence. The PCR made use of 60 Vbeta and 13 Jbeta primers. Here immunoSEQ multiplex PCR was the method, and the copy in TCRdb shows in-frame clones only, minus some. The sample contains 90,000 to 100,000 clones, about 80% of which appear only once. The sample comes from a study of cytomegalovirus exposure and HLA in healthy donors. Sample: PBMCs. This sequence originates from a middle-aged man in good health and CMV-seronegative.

The CDR3 coding sequence is TGTGCCAGCACCACCACTAGCGCAATGAAAGAGACCCAGTACTTC. Protein: CASTTTSAMKETQYF. The V call is TRBV7-9, the J call TRBJ2-5; 7 positions agree with TRBD2. CDR1 is SEHNR, CDR2 FQNEAQ, per germline (reference sequence). V trimming: 7 bases; J trimming: 3 bases; junction bases outside the gene matches: 11. The CDR3 consists of 15 residues.